This is a list of T cell receptor beta chains from one sample in a study of shared clonotypes between healthy human individuals. The data were produced by immunoSEQ multiplex PCR, yet TCRdb's version contains in-frame clones alone and is incomplete. The sample has 2 million to 2.5 million clones; approximately 94% are singletons. The sequenced sample was naive CD4+ T cells sorted from blood. These receptor sequences come from a man aged 18 to 30 in good health. Both conserved end residues are part of each CDR3. D genes are given only for firm matches. Only some rows state a clone size, as once, few, many or a class for expanded clones.

d_gene | j_gene | v_gene | abundance | CDR3nt | CDR3aa
TRBD2 | TRBJ2-7 | TRBV5-4 | - | TGTGCCAGCAGCTTGGTGGGAGCGGGGGTTGGATACGAGCAGTACTTC | CASSLVGAGVGYEQYF
TRBD2 | TRBJ2-1 | TRBV5-1 | - | TGCGCCAGCAGCTTGGGGGGACTAGCGGGAGATGAGCAGTTCTTC | CASSLGGLAGDEQFF
TRBD1 | TRBJ1-2 | TRBV28 | - | TGTGCCAGCAGTCCCGGGACAGGGGGTGCCGATGGCTACACCTTC | CASSPGTGGADGYTF
- | TRBJ2-3 | TRBV6-1 | - | TGTGCCAGCACCGAGACAGATCGCACAGATACGCAGTATTTT | CASTETDRTDTQYF
TRBD2 | TRBJ2-1 | TRBV15 | - | TGTGCCACGACTAGCGGGAGCTCCTACAATGAGCAGTTCTTC | CATTSGSSYNEQFF
- | TRBJ2-2 | TRBV11-2 | - | TGTGCCAGCAGCCAAATACAGATCACCGGGGAGCTGTTTTTT | CASSQIQITGELFF
- | TRBJ1-5 | TRBV28 | - | TGTGCCAGCAGTCCCCGTGGAGCTAAAGGGGGCAATCAGCCCCAGCATTTT | CASSPRGAKGGNQPQHF
TRBD2 | TRBJ2-3 | TRBV5-1 | - | TGCGCCAGCAGCTTCCCCGGGGGGGGCACAGATACGCAGTATTTT | CASSFPGGGTDTQYF
- | TRBJ1-5 | TRBV5-1 | - | TGCGCCAGCACCGGATTACCCCAGCATTTT | CASTGLPQHF
TRBD1 | TRBJ2-2 | TRBV29-1 | - | TGCAGCGTTGAGGGCGACAGGGGGACCGGGGAGCTGTTTTTT | CSVEGDRGTGELFF
TRBD2 | TRBJ2-1 | TRBV11-2 | - | TGTGCCAGCAGCTACTGGACTAGCGGGTACAATGAGCAGTTCTTC | CASSYWTSGYNEQFF
- | TRBJ2-1 | TRBV10-3 | - | TGTGCCATCAGTGAGTCGCTACTAGCAAATGAGCAGTTCTTC | CAISESLLANEQFF
TRBD1 | TRBJ2-7 | TRBV9 | - | TGTGCCAGCAGCAAAGAGGGACAGGGGTCGGGCGAGCAGTACTTC | CASSKEGQGSGEQYF
- | TRBJ1-2 | TRBV28 | once | TGTGCCAGCAGTTTACAGGGATCTGGCTACACCTTC | CASSLQGSGYTF
- | TRBJ2-7 | TRBV11-2 | - | TGTGCCAGCAGCTTAACCCGACTGAACTACGAGCAGTACTTC | CASSLTRLNYEQYF
- | TRBJ2-7 | TRBV28 | - | TGTGCCAGCCGGGACGGCACCTACGAGCAGTACTTC | CASRDGTYEQYF
TRBD2 | TRBJ2-3 | TRBV7-3 | - | TGTGCCAGCAGCTTAGAGCGGGGTCGCACAGATACGCAGTATTTT | CASSLERGRTDTQYF
- | TRBJ1-3 | TRBV4-1 | - | TGCGCCAGCAGCCAAGCGCCGAGAGGGATTGACACCATATATTTT | CASSQAPRGIDTIYF
- | TRBJ1-2 | TRBV27 | once | TGTGCCAGCAGTTTCACTGGTTGGGGCCCCATACCTAACTATGGCTACACCTTC | CASSFTGWGPIPNYGYTF
- | TRBJ1-2 | TRBV9 | - | TGTGCCAGCAGGCCATTGGGCGACTATGGCTACACCTTC | CASRPLGDYGYTF
- | TRBJ2-2 | TRBV21-1 | - | TGTGCCAGCAGCAAAAACCACCGGGCAGGGAAAAGGCGGAACACCGGGGAGCTGTTTTTT | CASSKNHRAGKRRNTGELFF
- | TRBJ1-2 | TRBV6-1 | - | TGTGCCAGCAGCGTCGACACGTACTATGGCTACACCTTC | CASSVDTYYGYTF
- | TRBJ1-2 | TRBV29-1 | - | TGCAGCGTTCGCCCAAGTCAGGGGTTTGGCTACACCTTC | CSVRPSQGFGYTF
TRBD1 | TRBJ1-1 | TRBV6-6 | few | TGTGCCAGCAGCCCCAGGGGGCCTTTGATGAACACTGAAGCTTTCTTT | CASSPRGPLMNTEAFF
- | TRBJ2-7 | TRBV30 | - | TGTGCCTGGAGCCGGGGTGAGTCCTACGAGCAGTACTTC | CAWSRGESYEQYF
- | TRBJ1-2 | TRBV6-6 | - | TGTGCCAGCAGGTCCGGAGGGGACTATGGCTACACCTTC | CASRSGGDYGYTF
TRBD1 | TRBJ2-2 | TRBV6-5 | - | TGTGCCAGCAGTTGGGACAGCATAGGTCCCGGGGAGCTGTTTTTT | CASSWDSIGPGELFF
TRBD2 | TRBJ2-1 | TRBV10-3 | - | TGTGCCATCAGTGGCGGGACTAGGCGCTACAATGAGCAGTTCTTC | CAISGGTRRYNEQFF
TRBD1 | TRBJ2-3 | TRBV7-9 | - | TGTGCCAGCAGCCCAATGGGGGACAGGGGGCGAGATACGCAGTATTTT | CASSPMGDRGRDTQYF
TRBD1 | TRBJ2-1 | TRBV2 | - | TGTGCCAGCTGCGTGGGGACAGGGGACTACAATGAGCAGTTCTTC | CASCVGTGDYNEQFF
- | TRBJ2-5 | TRBV5-4 | - | TGTGCCAGCAGCATGGGCCAGGGACAGACCCAGTACTTC | CASSMGQGQTQYF
- | TRBJ1-1 | TRBV7-9 | - | TGTGCCAGCAGCTTACGGGGGTCCCCTTCAAACACTGAAGCTTTCTTT | CASSLRGSPSNTEAFF
TRBD2 | TRBJ2-1 | TRBV7-8 | - | TGTGCCAGCAGCTTAGTGTTGGGGCTAGCGGGAGGGCCAACAAAGGGAAATGAGCAGTTCTTC | CASSLVLGLAGGPTKGNEQFF
- | TRBJ2-7 | TRBV5-1 | - | TGCGCCAGCAGCTTGGCTCTTTCTGGGGGAATCGACGAGCAGTACTTC | CASSLALSGGIDEQYF
- | TRBJ2-2 | TRBV2 | - | TGTGCCAGCAGGCGGGGCGCGAACACCGGGGAGCTGTTTTTT | CASRRGANTGELFF
TRBD1 | TRBJ1-5 | TRBV7-9 | - | TGTGCCAGCAGCTTAGGTACAGGGGAGTTGAGTCAGCCCCAGCATTTT | CASSLGTGELSQPQHF
TRBD2 | TRBJ2-1 | TRBV28 | - | TGTGCCAGCAGTTCCCCGAGCGGGGGGGCGCAGGAGCAGTTCTTC | CASSSPSGGAQEQFF
- | TRBJ1-2 | TRBV2 | - | TGTGCCAGCAGTGAAATCGGGGTTAACTATGGCTACACCTTC | CASSEIGVNYGYTF
- | TRBJ2-2 | TRBV29-1 | - | TGCAGCGTTGATTGGAGTTATTCCGGGGAGCTGTTTTTT | CSVDWSYSGELFF
TRBD1 | TRBJ2-7 | TRBV18 | once | TGTGCCAGCTCGCTAGACAGGGGAGGATCCTACGAGCAGTACTTC | CASSLDRGGSYEQYF
TRBD2 | TRBJ2-1 | TRBV6-5 | - | TGTGCCAGCAGTTACCAAGCGGGAGGGCCTTCTGAGCAGTTCTTC | CASSYQAGGPSEQFF
TRBD1 | TRBJ1-2 | TRBV29-1 | - | TGCAGCGTTCGACAGGGTTCAAACTATGGCTACACCTTC | CSVRQGSNYGYTF
- | TRBJ1-6 | TRBV27 | - | TGTGCCAGCAGTCCTATCGGGGGTTCACCCCTCCACTTT | CASSPIGGSPLHF
- | TRBJ2-5 | TRBV18 | - | TGTGCCAGCTCATCCTTCCAGCAATATCAAGAGACCCAGTACTTC | CASSSFQQYQETQYF
- | TRBJ1-6 | TRBV7-9 | - | TGTGCCAGCAGCTTAAAGGAGGGAAGTAGGAATTCACCCCTCCACTTT | CASSLKEGSRNSPLHF
- | TRBJ2-3 | TRBV2 | few | TGTGCCAGCAGTGAAGGCAGCACAGATACGCAGTATTTT | CASSEGSTDTQYF
TRBD1 | TRBJ1-1 | TRBV2 | - | TGTGCCAGCAGTACAGGGGCAGGGGCTTTCTTT | CASSTGAGAFF
TRBD1 | TRBJ1-6 | TRBV6-1 | - | TGTGCCAGCAACCGACAGGGTTTAGATTCACCCCTCCACTTT | CASNRQGLDSPLHF
- | TRBJ1-4 | TRBV7-8 | - | TGTGCCAGCAGCTTGTGGGGGGATTCGGCAACTAATGAAAAACTGTTTTTT | CASSLWGDSATNEKLFF
- | TRBJ1-2 | TRBV27 | - | TGTGCCAGCAGTTTAAGAGGGGGCTATGGCTACACCTTC | CASSLRGGYGYTF
TRBD1 | TRBJ1-1 | TRBV28 | - | TGTGCCAGCAGCAAGACAGGGGGCGAAAGGACTGAAGCTTTCTTT | CASSKTGGERTEAFF
- | TRBJ1-2 | TRBV30 | - | TGTGCCTGGAGCGGGGGGGAGGAAGGCTACACCTTC | CAWSGGEEGYTF
- | TRBJ1-4 | TRBV2 | once | TGTGCCAGCAGTGAAGTGAGGCGGAGGAATGAAAAACTGTTTTTT | CASSEVRRRNEKLFF
- | TRBJ1-2 | TRBV19 | - | TGTGCCAGTAGTATCAAAGGGTTAGGCTACACCTTC | CASSIKGLGYTF
- | TRBJ2-1 | TRBV15 | - | TGTGCCACCAGCAGAGAGGGTAGCAAGAATGAGCAGTTCTTC | CATSREGSKNEQFF